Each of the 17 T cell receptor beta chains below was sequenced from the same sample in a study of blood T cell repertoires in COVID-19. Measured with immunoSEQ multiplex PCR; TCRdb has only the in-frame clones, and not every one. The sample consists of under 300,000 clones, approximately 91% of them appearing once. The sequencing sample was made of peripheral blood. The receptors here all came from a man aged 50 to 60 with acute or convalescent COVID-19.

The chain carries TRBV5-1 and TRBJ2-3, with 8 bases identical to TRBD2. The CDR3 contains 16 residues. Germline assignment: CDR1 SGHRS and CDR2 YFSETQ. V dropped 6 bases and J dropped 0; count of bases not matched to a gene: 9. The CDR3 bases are TGCGCCAGCACCTCCCGAGTAGCGGGGAGCACAGATACGCAGTATTTT. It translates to CASTSRVAGSTDTQYF.

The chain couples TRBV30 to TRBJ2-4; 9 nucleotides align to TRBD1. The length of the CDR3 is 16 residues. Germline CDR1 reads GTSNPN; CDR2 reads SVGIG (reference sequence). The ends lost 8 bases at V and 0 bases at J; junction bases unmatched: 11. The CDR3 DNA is TGTGCCAGATCCGGGACAGGGAGTGTAGCCAAAAACATTCAGTACTTC. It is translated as CARSGTGSVAKNIQYF.

CDR3 nucleotides: TGTGCCAGCAGCAGACAGGTCGCCTCTGGAAACACCATATATTTT. Translation: CASSRQVASGNTIYF. The V call is TRBV11-1, the J call TRBJ1-3, with D possibly TRBD1 on 6 matching bases. The CDR3 is made up of 15 amino acids. V shed 5 bases and J shed 0 bases, with 11 bases lying between them. Germline V lookup: CDR1 SGHAT, CDR2 FQDESV (reference sequence).

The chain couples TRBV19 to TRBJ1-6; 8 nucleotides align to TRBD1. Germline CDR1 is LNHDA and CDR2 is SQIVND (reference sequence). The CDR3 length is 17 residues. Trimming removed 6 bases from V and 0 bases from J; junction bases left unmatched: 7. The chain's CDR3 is CASREQGGFSYNSPLHF. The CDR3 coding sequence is TGTGCCAGTAGGGAACAGGGGGGATTCTCCTATAATTCACCCCTCCACTTT.

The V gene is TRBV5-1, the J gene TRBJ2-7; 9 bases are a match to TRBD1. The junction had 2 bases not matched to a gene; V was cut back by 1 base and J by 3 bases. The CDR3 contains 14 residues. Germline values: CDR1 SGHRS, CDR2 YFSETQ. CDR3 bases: TGCGCCAGCAGCTTGACAGGGGGCTTCTACGAGCAGTACTTC. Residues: CASSLTGGFYEQYF.

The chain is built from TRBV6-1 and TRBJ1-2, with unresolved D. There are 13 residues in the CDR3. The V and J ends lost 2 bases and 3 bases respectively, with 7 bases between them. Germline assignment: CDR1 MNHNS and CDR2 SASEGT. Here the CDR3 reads CASSEQIYYGYTF. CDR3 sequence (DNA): TGTGCCAGCAGTGAACAGATATACTATGGCTACACCTTC.

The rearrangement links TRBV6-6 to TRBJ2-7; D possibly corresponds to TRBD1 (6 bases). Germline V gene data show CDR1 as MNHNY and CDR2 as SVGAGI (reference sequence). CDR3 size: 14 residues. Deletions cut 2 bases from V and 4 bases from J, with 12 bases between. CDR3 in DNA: TGTGCCAGCAGTTACGGGGCAGGGACATACGAGCAGTACTTC. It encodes CASSYGAGTYEQYF.

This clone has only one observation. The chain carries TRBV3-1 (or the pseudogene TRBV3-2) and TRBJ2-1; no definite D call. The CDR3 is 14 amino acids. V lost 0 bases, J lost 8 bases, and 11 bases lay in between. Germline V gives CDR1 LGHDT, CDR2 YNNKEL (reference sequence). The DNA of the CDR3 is TGTGCCAGCAGCCAAGATCCACGTCGCGATGAGCAGTTCTTC. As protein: CASSQDPRRDEQFF.

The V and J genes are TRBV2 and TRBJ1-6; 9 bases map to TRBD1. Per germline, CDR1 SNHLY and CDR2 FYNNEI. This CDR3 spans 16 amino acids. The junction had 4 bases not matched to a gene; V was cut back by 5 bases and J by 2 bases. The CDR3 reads CASSSGTGTYNSPLHF. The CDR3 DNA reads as TGTGCCAGCAGTTCCGGGACAGGGACCTATAATTCACCCCTCCACTTT.

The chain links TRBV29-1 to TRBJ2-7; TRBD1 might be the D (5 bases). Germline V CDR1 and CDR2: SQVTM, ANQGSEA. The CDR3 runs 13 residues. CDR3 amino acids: CTVGGRAGYEQYF. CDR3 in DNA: TGCACGGTGGGCGGTAGGGCAGGGTACGAGCAGTACTTC.

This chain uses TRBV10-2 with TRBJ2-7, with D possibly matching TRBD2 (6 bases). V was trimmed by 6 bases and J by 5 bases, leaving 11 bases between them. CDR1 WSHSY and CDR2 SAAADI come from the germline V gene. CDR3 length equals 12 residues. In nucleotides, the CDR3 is TGCGCCAGCAGGGGGGACTGGGACGAGCAGTACTTC. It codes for CASRGDWDEQYF.

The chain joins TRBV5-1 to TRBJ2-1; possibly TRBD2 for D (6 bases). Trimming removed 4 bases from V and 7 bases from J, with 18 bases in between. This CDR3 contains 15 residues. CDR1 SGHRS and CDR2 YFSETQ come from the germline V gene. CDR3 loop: CASSPRSGVNNEQFF. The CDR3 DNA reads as TGCGCCAGCAGCCCCCGATCGGGGGTAAATAATGAGCAGTTCTTC.

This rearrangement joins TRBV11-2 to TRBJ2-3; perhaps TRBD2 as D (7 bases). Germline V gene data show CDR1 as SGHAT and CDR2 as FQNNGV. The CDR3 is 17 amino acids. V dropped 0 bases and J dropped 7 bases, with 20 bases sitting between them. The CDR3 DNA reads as TGTGCCAGCAGCTTAGAAGGGGGGGCCTACCCTACCAATACGCAGTATTTT. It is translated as CASSLEGGAYPTNTQYF. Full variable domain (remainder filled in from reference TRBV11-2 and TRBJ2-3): EAGVAQSPRYKIIEKRQSVAFWCNPISGHATLYWYQQILGQGPKLLIQFQNNGVVDDSQLPKDRFSAERLKGVDSTLKIQPAKLEDSAVYLCASSLEGGAYPTNTQYFGPGTRLTVL.

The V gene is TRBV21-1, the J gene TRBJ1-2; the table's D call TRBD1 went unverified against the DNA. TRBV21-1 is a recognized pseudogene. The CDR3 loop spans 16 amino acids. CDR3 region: CASSKYGTGEVYGYTF. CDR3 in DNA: TGTGCCAGCAGCAAATACGGAACAGGGGAGGTCTATGGCTACACCTTC.

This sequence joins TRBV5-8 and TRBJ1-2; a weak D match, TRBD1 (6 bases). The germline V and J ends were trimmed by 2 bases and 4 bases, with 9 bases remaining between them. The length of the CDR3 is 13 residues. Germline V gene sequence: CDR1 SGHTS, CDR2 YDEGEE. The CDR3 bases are TGTGCCAGCAGCTTCCAGGGGACCTATGGCTACACCTTC. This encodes CASSFQGTYGYTF.

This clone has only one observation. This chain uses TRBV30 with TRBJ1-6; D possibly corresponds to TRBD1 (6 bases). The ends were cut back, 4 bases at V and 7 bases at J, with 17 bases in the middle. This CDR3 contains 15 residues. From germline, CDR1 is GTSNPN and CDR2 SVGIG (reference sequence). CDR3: CAWNTGTSGNSPLHF. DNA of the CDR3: TGTGCCTGGAATACAGGGACATCGGGGAATTCACCCCTCCACTTT. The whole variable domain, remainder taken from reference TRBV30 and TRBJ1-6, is SQTIHQWPATLVQPVGSPLSLECTVEGTSNPNLYWYRQAAGRGLQLLFYSVGIGQISSEVPQNLSASRPQDRQFILSSKKLLLSDSGFYLCAWNTGTSGNSPLHFGNGTRLTVT.

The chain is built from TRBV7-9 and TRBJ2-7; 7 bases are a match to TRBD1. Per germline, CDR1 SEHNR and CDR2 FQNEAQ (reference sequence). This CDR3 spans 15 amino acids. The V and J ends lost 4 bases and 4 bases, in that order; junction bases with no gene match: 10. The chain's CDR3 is CASSSPGQSFYEQYF. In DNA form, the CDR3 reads TGTGCCAGCAGCTCTCCGGGACAGTCCTTTTACGAGCAGTACTTC.